A single sample is the source of the 23 T cell receptor beta chains below, sequenced in a study of blood T cell repertoires in COVID-19. Libraries were prepared by immunoSEQ multiplex PCR; TCRdb keeps only in-frame clonotypes and omits some of them. The profile shows some 55,000 clones, roughly four fifths of them singletons. The sample taken for sequencing was peripheral blood. These receptor sequences come from a woman in her sixties with acute or convalescent COVID-19.

V gene TRBV11-2 combines with J gene TRBJ2-2; 9 positions agree with TRBD2. The CDR3 is 17 residues long. Trimming took 6 bases from V and 6 from J; bases not matched to a gene: 14. Per the germline V gene, CDR1 is SGHAT and CDR2 is FQNNGV. The DNA of the CDR3 is TGTGCCAGCAGTAAGGATTTGCGCAGCGGGAGGTCCGGGGAGCTGTTTTTT. Protein product: CASSKDLRSGRSGELFF. Combining the CDR3 with reference TRBV11-2 and TRBJ2-2 gives the whole variable domain EAGVAQSPRYKIIEKRQSVAFWCNPISGHATLYWYQQILGQGPKLLIQFQNNGVVDDSQLPKDRFSAERLKGVDSTLKIQPAKLEDSAVYLCASSKDLRSGRSGELFFGEGSRLTVL.

This clone showed up just once. The genes are TRBV9 and TRBJ2-3, with no clear D. Trimming removed 1 base at V and 6 bases at J, with 12 bases between. The CDR3 totals 14 residues. CDR1 and CDR2 from the germline V gene are SGDLS and YYNGEE. CDR3 amino acids: CASSVPTRPDTQYF. CDR3 nucleotide sequence: TGTGCCAGCAGCGTACCGACCAGGCCCGATACGCAGTATTTT.

This chain links TRBV20-1 with TRBJ2-4; D is undetermined. The V gene's germline CDR1 is DFQATT and CDR2 SNEGSKA (reference sequence). The CDR3 runs to 13 residues. V was clipped by 3 bases and J by 1 base, with 7 bases between them. The CDR3 DNA sequence: TGCAGTGCTAGTGATCCGGCCAAAAACATTCAGTACTTC. Its translation: CSASDPAKNIQYF.

The gene calls are TRBV24-1 and TRBJ1-1; tentatively, D is TRBD1 (6 bases). CDR1 and CDR2 from the germline V gene are KGHDR and SFDVKD. The CDR3 is made up of 14 amino acids. V was pared by 2 bases and J by 9 bases, with 15 bases between. The DNA for the CDR3 is TGTGCCACCAGTGATTCTGGGACATTCGCGCAAGCTTTCTTT. Its translation: CATSDSGTFAQAFF.

V is TRBV7-2 and J is TRBJ2-2; D possibly corresponds to TRBD2 (6 bases). The CDR3 runs to 15 residues. Deletions cut 5 bases from V and 0 bases from J, with 10 bases between. CDR1 is SGHTA, CDR2 FQGNSA, per germline. The CDR3 region is CASSQGGANTGELFF. In DNA, the CDR3 is TGTGCCAGCAGCCAGGGCGGGGCGAACACCGGGGAGCTGTTTTTT.

The chain carries TRBV6-2 or TRBV6-3 and TRBJ2-3, with TRBD1 as a possible D gene (5 bases). Germline CDR1 and CDR2: MNHEY and SVGEGT. Trimming took off 6 bases at V and 4 bases at J, with 11 bases between the two ends. The CDR3 is made up of 13 amino acids. CDR3 amino acids: CASSLQVPDTQYF. In DNA, the CDR3 is TGTGCCAGCAGCTTACAGGTACCAGATACGCAGTATTTT.

The V and J genes are TRBV30 and TRBJ2-7; 9 bases map to TRBD1. The trim removed 7 bases at V and 5 bases at J, leaving 12 bases unmatched. The germline V gene has CDR1 GTSNPN and CDR2 SVGIG (reference sequence). The CDR3 runs 14 residues. The CDR3 is CAFAGDRGSHEQYF. In DNA, the CDR3 is TGTGCCTTCGCGGGAGACAGGGGGTCCCACGAGCAGTACTTC.

V is TRBV7-8 and J is TRBJ2-5; tentatively, D is TRBD1 (6 bases). The ends were cut back, 0 bases at V and 7 bases at J, with 18 bases in the middle. Germline V lookup: CDR1 SGHVS, CDR2 FQNEAQ. CDR3 size: 16 residues. CDR3 loop: CASSLARTQQGTTQYF. DNA for the CDR3: TGTGCCAGCAGCTTAGCAAGAACTCAACAGGGAACGACCCAGTACTTC.

The chain recombines TRBV27 with TRBJ2-1, with 7 nucleotides matching TRBD2. V shed 3 bases, J shed 6 bases, and the junction held 23 bases outside the gene matches. There are 20 residues in the CDR3. Germline V gives CDR1 MNHEY, CDR2 SMNVEV (reference sequence). CDR3 DNA sequence: TGTGCCAGCAGTTTCTCGGGGGAACGAGCGGGATACAAATTGGCCAATGAGCAGTTCTTC. Translation gives CASSFSGERAGYKLANEQFF.

V usage is TRBV15 and J usage is TRBJ1-1; no clear D. The V and J ends lost 0 bases and 7 bases respectively, with 6 bases between them. The CDR3 has 12 residues. The germline gives CDR1 LNHNV, CDR2 YYDKDF (reference sequence). CDR3 residues: CATSRDEGEAFF. The CDR3 DNA reads as TGTGCCACCAGCAGAGATGAGGGTGAAGCTTTCTTT.

This clone showed up just once. V gene TRBV2 combines with J gene TRBJ2-3, with 8 bases that match TRBD2. This CDR3 spans 16 amino acids. V shed 2 bases, J shed 2 bases, and the junction held 6 bases outside the gene matches. Germline V gene lookup returns CDR1 SNHLY and CDR2 FYNNEI. Here the CDR3 reads CASSERGTRVTDTQYF. CDR3 nucleotide sequence: TGTGCCAGCAGTGAACGCGGGACTAGGGTCACAGATACGCAGTATTTT.

This clone was observed once. The chain joins TRBV19 to TRBJ2-3; D may be TRBD2 (6 bases). CDR1 and CDR2 from the germline V gene are LNHDA and SQIVND (reference sequence). The CDR3 totals 15 residues. V was pared by 5 bases and J by 0 bases, with 12 bases between. CDR3 region: CASSAVAGSTDTQYF. The CDR3 DNA sequence: TGTGCCAGTAGTGCCGTTGCGGGGAGCACAGATACGCAGTATTTT.

The chain employs TRBV5-1 and TRBJ1-2, with no clear D. Germline V CDR1 and CDR2: SGHRS, YFSETQ. Trimming removed 4 bases at V and 4 bases at J, with 14 bases between. The CDR3 spans 14 residues. The DNA for the CDR3 is TGCGCCAGCAGCACCCAGGAGGGTGGCTATGGCTACACCTTC. As protein: CASSTQEGGYGYTF. The full variable domain, completed using reference TRBV5-1 and TRBJ1-2, is KAGVTQTPRYLIKTRGQQVTLSCSPISGHRSVSWYQQTPGQGLQFLFEYFSETQRNKGNFPGRFSGRQFSNSRSEMNVSTLELGDSALYLCASSTQEGGYGYTFGSGTRLTVV.

J is TRBJ2-1 and V is TRBV19; 7 bases align to TRBD2. CDR1 and CDR2 (germline): LNHDA, SQIVND (reference sequence). Germline trimming cut 2 bases from V and 8 bases from J; bases unmatched to any gene: 3. This CDR3 comprises 13 residues. In DNA, the CDR3 is TGTGCCAGTAGTATACGTGGGGGGGATGAGCAGTTCTTC. Its protein product is CASSIRGGDEQFF.

This clone has a single count. The chain uses TRBV20-1 and TRBJ1-1; no clear D gene. V was clipped by 3 bases and J by 4 bases, with 12 bases between them. This CDR3 spans 13 amino acids. Germline CDR1 is DFQATT and CDR2 is SNEGSKA (reference sequence). CDR3 region: CSASSVPGTEAFF. DNA for the CDR3: TGCAGTGCTAGTTCGGTGCCAGGCACTGAAGCTTTCTTT.

Only one count was recorded for this clone. The rearrangement links TRBV30 to TRBJ1-6; a possible D gene is TRBD1 (6 bases). V dropped 4 bases and J dropped 10 bases, with 14 bases sitting between them. CDR3 length: 13 amino acids. Looked up from germline, CDR1 is GTSNPN and CDR2 is SVGIG (reference sequence). CDR3 protein: CAWKDSLGSPLHF. CDR3 coding DNA: TGTGCCTGGAAGGACAGCCTTGGATCACCCCTCCACTTT.

The V and J genes are TRBV15 and TRBJ1-1, with D perhaps TRBD1 (5 bases). Germline CDR1 is LNHNV and CDR2 is YYDKDF (reference sequence). This CDR3 comprises 16 residues. The V end lost 1 base, the J end lost 3 bases, and 15 bases lay between the germline ends. The CDR3 sequence: CATSRGGGKRYTEAFF. CDR3 DNA sequence: TGTGCCACCAGCAGAGGTGGGGGGAAGAGGTACACTGAAGCTTTCTTT.

The genes are TRBV18 and TRBJ1-5, with D possibly matching TRBD1 (6 bases). The CDR3 totals 14 residues. The germline V gene encodes CDR1 KGHSH and CDR2 LQKENI. Between the trimmed V and J ends, which lost 3 bases and 7 bases, there was a span of 13 bases. The CDR3 sequence is CASSPGTLTQPQHF. For the CDR3, the DNA is TGTGCCAGCTCACCGGGGACACTCACCCAGCCCCAGCATTTT.

This sequence joins TRBV5-5 and TRBJ1-1; 9 nucleotides agree with TRBD1. There are 16 residues in the CDR3. Per germline, CDR1 SGHKS and CDR2 YYEKEE (reference sequence). V shed 4 bases, J shed 1 base, and the junction held 8 bases outside the gene matches. The CDR3 DNA sequence: TGTGCCAGCAGCGATAACAGGGGGCGAGGGAACACTGAAGCTTTCTTT. This sequence encodes CASSDNRGRGNTEAFF.

As DNA, the CDR3 is TGTGCCAGCAGCTTAAGGAGGATGAACACTGAAGCTTTCTTT. This codes for CASSLRRMNTEAFF. The chain couples TRBV13 to TRBJ1-1; D ambiguous. This CDR3 is 14 amino acids long. Germline CDR1 PRHDT, CDR2 FYEKMQ (reference sequence). Trimming pared 2 bases from V and 0 bases from J, leaving 7 bases between.

The CDR3 sequence: CASGPSGSGNTIYF. In DNA, the CDR3 is TGTGCTAGTGGTCCCTCGGGATCTGGAAACACCATATATTTT. The genes are TRBV12-5 and TRBJ1-3; D is unresolved. Per the germline V gene, CDR1 is LGHNT and CDR2 is FRNRAP. This CDR3 is 14 amino acids long. V lost 5 bases and J lost 1, with 9 bases in between.

CDR3 nucleotides: TGTGCCTGGACCCGAGTGGGACAGCTTATGAACACTGAAGCTTTCTTT. It encodes CAWTRVGQLMNTEAFF. The chain uses TRBV30 and TRBJ1-1; 7 bases match TRBD1. Trimming at V came to 4 bases and at J to 0 bases, leaving 11 bases not matched to a gene. The CDR3 length is 16 residues. Per the germline V gene, CDR1 is GTSNPN and CDR2 is SVGIG (reference sequence).

This rearrangement joins TRBV5-4 to TRBJ1-4; TRBD1 matches at 7 bases. Per the germline V gene, CDR1 is SGHNT and CDR2 is YYREEE (reference sequence). CDR3 length equals 16 residues. After removal of 0 bases from V and 5 bases from J, the junction contained 7 bases not matched to a gene. The CDR3: CASSLGIGTENEKLFF. The CDR3 nucleotides are TGTGCCAGCAGCTTGGGTATCGGGACAGAGAATGAAAAACTGTTTTTT.